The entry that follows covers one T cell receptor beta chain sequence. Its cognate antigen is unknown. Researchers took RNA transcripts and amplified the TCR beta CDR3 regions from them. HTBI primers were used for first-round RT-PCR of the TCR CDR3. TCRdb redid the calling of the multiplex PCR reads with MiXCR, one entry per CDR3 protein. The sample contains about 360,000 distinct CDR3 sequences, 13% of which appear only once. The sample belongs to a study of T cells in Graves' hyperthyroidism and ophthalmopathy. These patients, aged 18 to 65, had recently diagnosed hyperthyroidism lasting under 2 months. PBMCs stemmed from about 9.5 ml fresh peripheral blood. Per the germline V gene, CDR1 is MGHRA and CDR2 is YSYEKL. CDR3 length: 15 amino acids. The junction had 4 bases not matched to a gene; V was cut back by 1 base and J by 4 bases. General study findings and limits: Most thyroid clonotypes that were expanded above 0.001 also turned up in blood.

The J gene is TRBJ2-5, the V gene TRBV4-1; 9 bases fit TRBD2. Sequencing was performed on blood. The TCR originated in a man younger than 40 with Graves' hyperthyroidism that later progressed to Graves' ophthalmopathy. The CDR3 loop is CASSQVGLALETQYF. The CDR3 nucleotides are TGCGCCAGCAGCCAAGTGGGACTAGCTTTAGAGACCCAGTACTTC.